This T cell receptor (beta chain) was recorded in a study of post-analysis software for immune sequencing data. Study-level information: Several disease courses (relapsing-remitting, secondary progressive and progressive-relapsing) of multiple sclerosis were included.

Study observations and caveats: Significantly lower normalized Chao1 diversity was found in patients with multiple sclerosis relative to controls. F measure showed strong co-clustering of same-batch samples.

As to this clonotype: Its antigen is not identified.

cDNA libraries for TCR beta contained unique molecular identifiers. Input of about 0.9 to 10 million T cells yielded 550,000 or so cDNA molecules. TCRdb re-analysed the PCR reads in MiXCR, keeping a single row per CDR3 protein. The sample contains approximately 570,000 distinct CDR3 sequences, around 47% of which appear only once. Sequenced material: blood. The TCR sequence derives from a girl aged 10-17 years with multiple sclerosis.

CDR3 bases: TGTGCCAGCAGTGAAGAGGCCGCCCGGAGAGGTGAGCAGTTCTTC. Translated, it gives CASSEEAARRGEQFF. The chain carries TRBV6-1 and TRBJ2-1; D is unresolved. V lost 1 base, J lost 9 bases, and 16 bases lay in between. This CDR3 is built from 15 residues. CDR1 and CDR2 from the germline V gene are MNHNS and SASEGT.